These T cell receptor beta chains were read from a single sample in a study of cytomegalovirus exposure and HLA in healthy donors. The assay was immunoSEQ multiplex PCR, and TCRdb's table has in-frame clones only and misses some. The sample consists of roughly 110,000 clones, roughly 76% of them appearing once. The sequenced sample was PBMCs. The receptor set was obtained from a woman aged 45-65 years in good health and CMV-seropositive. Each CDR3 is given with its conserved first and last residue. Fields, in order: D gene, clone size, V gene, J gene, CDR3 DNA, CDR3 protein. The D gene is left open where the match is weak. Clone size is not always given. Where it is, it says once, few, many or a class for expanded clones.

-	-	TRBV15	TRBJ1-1	TGTGCCACCAGCAGAGAGGGCACATCGAACACTGAAGCTTTCTTT	CATSREGTSNTEAFF
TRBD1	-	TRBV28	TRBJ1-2	TGTGCCAGCAGTTTATGGGACAGGGGCGAAGGCTACACCTTC	CASSLWDRGEGYTF
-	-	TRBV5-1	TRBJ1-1	TGCGCCAGCAGCTCTGGACTGGAGAAGGCTTTCTTT	CASSSGLEKAFF
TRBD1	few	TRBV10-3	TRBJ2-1	TGTGCCATCAGTATGACAGGGACAGCTAATGAGCAGTTCTTC	CAISMTGTANEQFF
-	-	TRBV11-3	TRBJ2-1	TGTGCCAGCAGCCCACTCAGGGGACCAGGATCCTACAATGAGCAGTTCTTC	CASSPLRGPGSYNEQFF
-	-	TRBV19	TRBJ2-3	TGTGCCAGTAGTCCCTTCAGGGATACGCAGTATTTT	CASSPFRDTQYF
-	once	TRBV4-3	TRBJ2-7	TGCGCCAGCAGCCAAGATTGGGGGCCCTCCGAGCAGTACTTC	CASSQDWGPSEQYF
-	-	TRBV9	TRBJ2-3	TGTGCCAGCAGCCCACTACACGGCATCACAGATACGCAGTATTTT	CASSPLHGITDTQYF
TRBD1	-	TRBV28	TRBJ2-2	TGTGCCAGCAGTTTCATATGGACAGGGGTCGGTGGCGGGGAGCTGTTTTTT	CASSFIWTGVGGGELFF
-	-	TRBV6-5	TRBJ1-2	TGTGCCAGCAGTTACGGGCCAGGGGAAGGCTACACCTTC	CASSYGPGEGYTF
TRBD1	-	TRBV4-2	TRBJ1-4	TGTGCCAGCAGCCAAAAGACAGGGGTGTATGAAAAACTGTTTTTT	CASSQKTGVYEKLFF
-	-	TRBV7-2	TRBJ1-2	TGTGCCAGCAGCCGGGCGGGGTATGGCTACACCTTC	CASSRAGYGYTF